Each of the 8 T cell receptor beta chains below was sequenced from the same sample in a study of resident and recirculating memory T cells in vitiligo. Clones were sequenced by immunoSEQ multiplex PCR, and TCRdb holds only the in-frame ones, with some missing. This sample carries some 70,000 clones, 80% to 95% of them seen once, and the ten largest clones take 4% to 5.5%. The sequenced sample consisted of blood. The origin of the receptors is a male donor with vitiligo.

The chain recombines TRBV5-6 with TRBJ1-4; D is undetermined. Germline loops: CDR1 SGHDT, CDR2 YYEEEE. This CDR3 region has 15 residues. Trimming removed 0 bases from V and 0 bases from J, with 6 bases in between. CDR3 sequence reads: CASSLVQSTNEKLFF. The CDR3 coding sequence is TGTGCCAGCAGCTTGGTTCAGTCAACTAATGAAAAACTGTTTTTT.

This chain uses TRBV2 with TRBJ1-6; possibly TRBD1 for D (5 bases). Germline loops: CDR1 SNHLY, CDR2 FYNNEI. There are 18 residues in the CDR3. The V end was cut by 0 bases, the J end by 2 bases, with 14 bases between. The CDR3, as DNA: TGTGCCAGCAGTGAAGCGGTGACGGGACTGACCTATAATTCACCCCTCCACTTT. Translation gives CASSEAVTGLTYNSPLHF.

This chain connects TRBV5-1 to TRBJ1-3; possibly TRBD1 for D (5 bases). This CDR3 is built from 15 residues. Looked up from germline, CDR1 is SGHRS and CDR2 is YFSETQ. Trimming cost V 0 bases and J 0 bases, with 7 bases left between them. The CDR3 region is CASSLAGGSGNTIYF. In DNA, the CDR3 is TGCGCCAGCAGCTTGGCCGGGGGCTCTGGAAACACCATATATTTT.

This chain uses TRBV9 with TRBJ2-5, with 7 bases identical to TRBD1. The better agreement between TRBJ2-7 and the DNA end casts doubt on the J call. The CDR3 loop spans 14 amino acids. Looked up from germline, CDR1 is SGDLS and CDR2 is YYNGEE. The CDR3, as DNA: TGTGCCAGCAGCGTTTCGGGGACAGCCTACGAGCAGTACTTC. It translates to CASSVSGTAYEQYF.

The CDR3 bases are TGTGCCAGCAGCCCAGGGGGCTATGGCTACACCTTC. Translated: CASSPGGYGYTF. This chain joins TRBV7-2 and TRBJ1-2; TRBD1 matches at 7 bases. Germline CDR1 reads SGHTA; CDR2 reads FQGNSA. The CDR3 consists of 12 residues. J was trimmed by 4 bases and V by 5 bases; bases with no gene match: 1.

The CDR3 sequence: CASSGTAVNYGYTF. The DNA of the CDR3 is TGTGCCAGCAGCGGGACTGCCGTTAACTATGGCTACACCTTC. The chain combines TRBV14 with TRBJ1-2; TRBD1 might be the D (5 bases). The CDR3 is 14 amino acids. Germline lookup yields CDR1 SGHDN and CDR2 FVKESK. Trimming removed 5 bases from V and 1 base from J, with 11 bases in between.

The chain combines TRBV6-4 with TRBJ2-3; D gene unclear. Trimming pared 2 bases from V and 6 bases from J, leaving 12 bases between. CDR3 length: 14 amino acids. Germline V lookup: CDR1 MRHNA, CDR2 SNTAGT. DNA for the CDR3: TGTGCCAGCAGTGACACTACCATGTCCGATACGCAGTATTTT. This gives the protein CASSDTTMSDTQYF.

The chain couples TRBV4-2 to TRBJ2-6; D unclear. The germline V gene encodes CDR1 LGHNA and CDR2 YNFKEQ. CDR3 length: 16 residues. Trimming cost V 0 bases and J 0 bases, with 6 bases left between them. CDR3 DNA: TGTGCCAGCAGCCAAGAAGACATCTCTGGGGCCAACGTCCTGACTTTC. Protein product: CASSQEDISGANVLTF.